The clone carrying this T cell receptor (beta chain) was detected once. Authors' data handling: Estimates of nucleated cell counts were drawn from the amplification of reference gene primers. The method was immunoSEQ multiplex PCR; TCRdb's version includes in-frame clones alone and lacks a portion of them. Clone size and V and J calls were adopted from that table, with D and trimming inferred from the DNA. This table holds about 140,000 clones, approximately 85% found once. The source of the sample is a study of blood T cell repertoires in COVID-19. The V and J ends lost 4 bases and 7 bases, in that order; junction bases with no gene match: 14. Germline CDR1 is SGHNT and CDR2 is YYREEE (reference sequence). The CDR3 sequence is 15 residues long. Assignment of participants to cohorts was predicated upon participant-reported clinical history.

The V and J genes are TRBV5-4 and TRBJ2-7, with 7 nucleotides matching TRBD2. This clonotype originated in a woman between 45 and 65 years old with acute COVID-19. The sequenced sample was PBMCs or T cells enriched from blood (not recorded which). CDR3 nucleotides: TGTGCCAGCAGCACCCTACTAGCGCCTGGGGATGAGCAGTACTTC. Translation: CASSTLLAPGDEQYF.